This T cell receptor beta chain originates from a study of blood T cell repertoires in COVID-19. On the study more broadly: Samples taken during acute and convalescent COVID-19 were collected in the United States, Italy and Spain. Sample material is recorded as cDNA or gDNA derived from T cells, B-cell-depleted T cells, or PBMCs.

In the study's own analysis: Estimation of nucleated cell counts was performed using reference gene primer amplification. Libraries were prepared by immunoSEQ multiplex PCR; TCRdb keeps only in-frame clonotypes and omits some of them. Clonal size and the V and J genes are those of that table, whereas D and trimming came from the DNA. The sample records about 230,000 clones, about nine tenths being singletons. The J segment lost 2 bases and the V segment lost 4 bases, leaving 3 bases of the junction unmatched. The CDR3 contains 14 residues. Germline assignment: CDR1 SGHRS and CDR2 YFSETQ. The chain couples TRBV5-1 to TRBJ1-3, with 7 bases matching TRBD1. The sequence derives from a man aged 50 or older with COVID-19, enrolled during active disease. Input material: peripheral blood. DNA for the CDR3: TGCGCCAGCAGCACCGGGACAGCTGGAAACACCATATATTTT. Translation gives CASSTGTAGNTIYF. Full variable domain (remainder filled in from reference TRBV5-1 and TRBJ1-3): KAGVTQTPRYLIKTRGQQVTLSCSPISGHRSVSWYQQTPGQGLQFLFEYFSETQRNKGNFPGRFSGRQFSNSRSEMNVSTLELGDSALYLCASSTGTAGNTIYFGEGSWLTVV.